This TCR beta chain was retrieved from a study of T cells in localized non-small cell lung cancer. Study outcomes and limitations: In adjacent lung, a median around 55 of the top 100 tumor clones were found. Uninvolved adjacent lung had higher T cell clonality than tumor and all other tissues. Heterogeneity cannot be ruled out, as sequencing used one tumor region only.

Details on this clone: Its specificity is unknown.

Profiling relied on immunoSEQ multiplex PCR, and the TCRdb table lists in-frame clones only, not all of them. The table includes roughly 15,000 clones, around 90% detected once. This CDR3 comprises 15 residues. V lost 4 bases and J lost 0; bases outside the gene matches: 3. Germline-derived CDR1 and CDR2 are MNHNS and SASEGT. The sequence was collected from a woman aged 35-70 years with stage III lung adenocarcinoma. Here the sequenced sample was peripheral blood mononuclear cells, taken before any cancer treatment. This chain connects TRBV6-1 to TRBJ2-3; 8 bases are a match to TRBD2. CDR3 coding DNA: TGTGCCAGCAGTGTGGCTAGCGGGAGCACAGATACGCAGTATTTT. Protein: CASSVASGSTDTQYF.